Below are 26 T cell receptor beta chains sequenced from a single sample in a study of blood T cell repertoires in COVID-19. Repertoires were generated with immunoSEQ multiplex PCR, while TCRdb's copy carries only in-frame clones and drops some. The table has 150,000 to 200,000 clones, less than 85% seen once. Sequenced input: peripheral blood. Receptors originate from a middle-aged woman with COVID-19, enrolled during active disease.

The gene calls are TRBV19 and TRBJ2-2, with 9 bases that match TRBD2. This CDR3 comprises 14 residues. V dropped 4 bases and J dropped 5; count of bases not matched to a gene: 2. Looked up from germline, CDR1 is LNHDA and CDR2 is SQIVND (reference sequence). This CDR3 reads CASSRGLATGELFF. Here the CDR3 DNA reads TGTGCCAGTAGTAGGGGACTAGCAACCGGGGAGCTGTTTTTT.

This chain links TRBV6-5 with TRBJ2-1; 11 bases map to TRBD2. This CDR3 contains 14 residues. Germline-derived CDR1 and CDR2 are MNHEY and SVGAGI. With 7 bases clipped from V and 6 bases from J, the junction kept 5 bases outside the gene matches. CDR3 protein: CASTFSGRGNEQFF. The CDR3 DNA follows: TGTGCCAGCACCTTTAGCGGGAGGGGCAATGAGCAGTTCTTC.

CDR3 DNA: TGTGCCAGCACCCCGGACAGGATAAATTCACCCCTCCACTTT. Translated: CASTPDRINSPLHF. The chain recombines TRBV6-5 with TRBJ1-6, with TRBD1 identical over 7 bases. J lost 7 bases, V lost 7 bases, and 7 bases had no gene match. This CDR3 has 14 amino acids. CDR1 MNHEY and CDR2 SVGAGI come from the germline V gene.

The chain links TRBV19 to TRBJ2-1; D perhaps matches TRBD2 (5 bases). CDR3 length: 12 residues. V gave up 8 bases and J gave up 4 bases, with 9 bases separating them. Germline CDR1 reads LNHDA; CDR2 reads SQIVND (reference sequence). This chain's CDR3 is CASSGEYNEQFF. The CDR3 DNA reads TGTGCCAGTTCCGGGGAATACAATGAGCAGTTCTTC.

In its sample, this clone was seen a few times. V is TRBV27 and J is TRBJ1-4; 9 positions agree with TRBD1. V dropped 4 bases and J dropped 7; count of bases not matched to a gene: 4. Germline V gives CDR1 MNHEY, CDR2 SMNVEV (reference sequence). This CDR3 has 14 amino acids. The CDR3 bases are TGTGCCAGCAGTTCCGGGACAGGGCTTGAAAAACTGTTTTTT. Translated: CASSSGTGLEKLFF.

The chain joins TRBV28 to TRBJ2-7; 8 bases are shared with TRBD2. After removal of 5 bases from V and 0 bases from J, the junction contained 6 bases not matched to a gene. The CDR3 is 15 amino acids. CDR1 is MDHEN and CDR2 is SYDVKM in the germline V gene. The CDR3 loop reads CASSQTSGSSYEQYF. CDR3 bases: TGTGCCAGCAGTCAAACTAGCGGTAGCTCCTACGAGCAGTACTTC.

This clone has just a few counts. CDR3 region: CASTDSNSNQPQHF. In nucleotides, the CDR3 is TGTGCCAGCACTGACAGTAATAGCAATCAGCCCCAGCATTTT. The chain carries TRBV28 and TRBJ1-5; TRBD1 might be the D (5 bases). From germline, CDR1 is MDHEN and CDR2 SYDVKM. The V end was cut by 7 bases, the J end by 0 bases, with 10 bases between. The CDR3 sequence is 14 residues long.

The chain links TRBV10-1 to TRBJ2-4; tentatively, D is TRBD1 (7 bases). CDR1 is WNHNN, CDR2 SYGVQD, per germline (reference sequence). V lost 0 bases and J lost 8, with 17 bases in between. The CDR3 contains 16 residues. The CDR3 DNA reads as TGCGCCAGCAGTGAGTCGACAGGGAGGAGAGGAGACATTCAGTACTTC. It is translated as CASSESTGRRGDIQYF.

This clone occurred once. V and J are TRBV2 and TRBJ1-5; D is unresolved. Germline-derived CDR1 and CDR2 are SNHLY and FYNNEI. The V gene lost 4 bases and the J gene lost 2 bases, with 15 bases spanning the gap. This CDR3 has 16 residues. The chain's CDR3 is CASSVGRGWGNQPQHF. The CDR3 DNA is TGTGCCAGCAGTGTGGGCCGGGGATGGGGCAATCAGCCCCAGCATTTT.

The chain combines TRBV15 with TRBJ2-3; 8 positions match TRBD2. J gave up 5 bases and V 6 bases, and 13 bases lay outside the gene matches. The CDR3 covers 16 residues. CDR1 and CDR2 (germline): LNHNV, YYDKDF (reference sequence). CDR3 bases: TGTGCCACCAGTGACCTTGGACTAGCAGGAGGAGATACGCAGTATTTT. Translating gives CATSDLGLAGGDTQYF.

The genes are TRBV4-1 and TRBJ2-7; 7 nucleotides agree with TRBD2. CDR1 and CDR2 (germline): MGHRA, YSYEKL. V was pared by 5 bases and J by 1 base, with 8 bases of the junction left unmatched. This CDR3 region has 15 residues. The CDR3 reads CASSWEGPISYEQYF. The CDR3 bases are TGCGCCAGCAGCTGGGAGGGCCCGATTTCCTACGAGCAGTACTTC.

Only one count was recorded for this clone. The V and J genes are TRBV9 and TRBJ2-5; no definite D call. Trimming took off 0 bases at V and 1 base at J, with 7 bases between the two ends. This CDR3 comprises 14 residues. The germline gives CDR1 SGDLS, CDR2 YYNGEE. The chain's CDR3 is CASSVDSSQETQYF. The DNA of the CDR3 is TGTGCCAGCAGCGTAGATTCATCCCAAGAGACCCAGTACTTC.

The genes are TRBV6-4 and TRBJ2-2, with D tentatively TRBD2 (6 bases). Trimming took 6 bases from V and 5 from J, leaving 13 bases between them. Germline V gene sequence: CDR1 MRHNA, CDR2 SNTAGT. The CDR3 runs 14 residues. DNA for the CDR3: TGTGCCAGCAGACGGGACTCCTTAACCGGGGAGCTGTTTTTT. This encodes CASRRDSLTGELFF.

The gene calls are TRBV7-2 and TRBJ1-5, with D uncertain. Trimming cost V 1 base and J 3 bases, with 4 bases left between them. The CDR3 totals 13 residues. CDR1 is SGHTA and CDR2 is FQGNSA in the germline V gene. CDR3 sequence (DNA): TGTGCCAGCAGCTTAGACAACAATCAGCCCCAGCATTTT. Translation: CASSLDNNQPQHF.

The chain joins TRBV28 to TRBJ2-7; weak D call: TRBD2 (6 bases). CDR3 length: 15 residues. Germline V gene sequence: CDR1 MDHEN, CDR2 SYDVKM. V shed 6 bases and J shed 1 base, with 16 bases lying between them. CDR3 protein: CASSPTSTSSYEQYF. CDR3 DNA: TGTGCCAGCAGCCCAACTAGCACGAGTTCCTACGAGCAGTACTTC. The full variable domain, completed using reference TRBV28 and TRBJ2-7, is DVKVTQSSRYLVKRTGEKVFLECVQDMDHENMFWYRQDPGLGLRLIYFSYDVKMKEKGDIPEGYSVSREKKERFSLILESASTNQTSMYLCASSPTSTSSYEQYFGPGTRLTVT.

This clone came up a few times. This chain uses TRBV5-1 with TRBJ2-1, with 7 bases fitting TRBD1. This CDR3 contains 14 residues. Per the germline V gene, CDR1 is SGHRS and CDR2 is YFSETQ. Unmatched junction bases numbered 3, after V lost 6 bases and J lost 0 bases. The CDR3 protein is CASTDRSSYNEQFF. The CDR3 DNA is TGCGCCAGCACGGACAGGAGCTCCTACAATGAGCAGTTCTTC.

In DNA form, the CDR3 reads TGTGCCAGCAGTGTCGACAGTCTCTATGGCTACACCTTC. It encodes CASSVDSLYGYTF. V gene TRBV12-3 or TRBV12-4 combines with J gene TRBJ1-2; D perhaps matches TRBD1 (5 bases). The CDR3 length is 13 residues. The V end lost 5 bases, the J end lost 4 bases, and 11 bases lay between the germline ends.

This clone was seen only once. The CDR3 sequence is CASSSGLDRSYEQYF. The CDR3, as DNA: TGCGCCAGCAGCTCAGGACTAGATCGTTCCTACGAGCAGTACTTC. V is TRBV5-1 and J is TRBJ2-7, with 7 bases identical to TRBD2. The J segment lost 1 base and the V segment lost 3 bases, leaving 7 bases of the junction unmatched. This CDR3 comprises 15 residues. Germline assignment: CDR1 SGHRS and CDR2 YFSETQ.

V and J are TRBV19 and TRBJ2-7, with no clear D. The CDR3 length is 13 residues. Germline V CDR1 and CDR2: LNHDA, SQIVND (reference sequence). V lost 11 bases and J lost 5, with 19 bases in between. The CDR3 spells CADKRGPPHEQYF. CDR3 in DNA: TGTGCCGATAAACGCGGCCCACCCCACGAGCAGTACTTC.

This sequence joins TRBV7-9 and TRBJ2-3, with 8 bases aligning to TRBD2. Per germline, CDR1 SEHNR and CDR2 FQNEAQ (reference sequence). The CDR3 contains 15 residues. The V and J ends lost 4 bases and 6 bases, in that order; junction bases with no gene match: 9. The CDR3 region has the DNA TGTGCCAGCAGCTCTCAGCGGGAGAATCGCGATACGCAGTATTTT. It encodes CASSSQRENRDTQYF.

The chain links TRBV7-9 to TRBJ1-1; tentative D call: TRBD1 (5 bases). Germline V gene sequence: CDR1 SEHNR, CDR2 FQNEAQ (reference sequence). The CDR3 totals 14 residues. V lost 1 base, J lost 3 bases, and 9 bases lay in between. CDR3 DNA: TGTGCCAGCAGCTTAGGGGGCGGGGACACTGAAGCTTTCTTT. This encodes CASSLGGGDTEAFF.

The chain uses TRBV27 and TRBJ1-3; D unresolved. V dropped 5 bases and J dropped 0 bases, with 8 bases sitting between them. CDR1 is MNHEY, CDR2 SMNVEV, per germline (reference sequence). The CDR3 length is 14 residues. The CDR3 spells CASSRGISGNTIYF. The CDR3 region has the DNA TGTGCCAGCAGTCGAGGGATCTCTGGAAACACCATATATTTT.

The chain is built from TRBV3-1 (or the pseudogene TRBV3-2) and TRBJ1-5; 7 bases are shared with TRBD1. Germline CDR1 LGHDT, CDR2 YNNKEL (reference sequence). The CDR3 is 15 residues long. Losses at the gene ends were 2 bases for V and 6 bases for J; bases not matched to a gene: 7. The CDR3 DNA reads as TGTGCCAGCAGCCAAATACAGGGGCTAGGTCAGCCCCAGCATTTT. This sequence encodes CASSQIQGLGQPQHF.

The chain has TRBV15 and TRBJ1-2, with unresolved D. The germline CDR1 and CDR2 sequences are LNHNV and YYDKDF (reference sequence). The CDR3 extends over 13 amino acids. V was shortened by 4 bases and J by 0 bases, with 6 bases between the two germline ends. CDR3 DNA sequence: TGTGCCACCAGCATCGGAGCTAACTATGGCTACACCTTC. The encoded protein is CATSIGANYGYTF.

V usage is TRBV6-5 and J usage is TRBJ1-3, with D uncertain. The CDR3 spans 13 residues. V lost 0 bases and J 9 bases, leaving 9 bases between the germline ends. The germline V gene encodes CDR1 MNHEY and CDR2 SVGAGI. The CDR3 DNA reads as TGTGCCAGCAGTTACTCCGAGGGTGGCACCATATATTTT. It specifies CASSYSEGGTIYF.

The chain uses TRBV9 and TRBJ2-1; 12 bases align to TRBD2. Germline V gene data show CDR1 as SGDLS and CDR2 as YYNGEE. The CDR3 runs to 15 residues. V was pared by 3 bases and J by 6 bases, with 4 bases of the junction left unmatched. CDR3 in amino acids: CASSAPSGGANEQFF. The CDR3 DNA follows: TGTGCCAGCAGCGCCCCTAGCGGGGGGGCCAATGAGCAGTTCTTC.